Described below is a single TCR beta chain sequence and its context. This clonotype was detected many times. The specificity of this receptor is unknown. No much larger clone exists at a distance of one base, and base qualities are not known. In the ophthalmopathy patients, disease was moderately to severely active, with a Clinical Activity Score of 3 or more, a NOSPECS grade of 4 or more, and a duration of less than 3 months. The study excluded patients with uncontrolled infections, other autoimmune diseases, pregnancy or lactation. Diagnoses were based on clinical symptoms, serum thyroxine and TRAb, thyroid ultrasound and orbital computed tomography. PBMCs were separated from roughly 10 ml of fresh peripheral blood using Ficoll-Paque density gradient centrifugation. Total RNA was extracted with Trizol reagent, and quality was checked on an Agilent 2100 Bioanalyzer. The sample is drawn from a study of T cells in Graves' hyperthyroidism and ophthalmopathy (dated by TCRdb to between 2017 and 2020). Study-level background: Peripheral blood samples were taken at initial diagnosis, before any treatment was given. To identify distinguishing TCR V-J signatures, a discovery cohort of some 100 patients was used, comprising under 45 with Graves' ophthalmopathy and around 57 with stable Graves' hyperthyroidism. Prospective prediction of ophthalmopathy was tested in an independent validation cohort of fewer than 20 hyperthyroidism patients and 15 to 17 patients who later progressed to ophthalmopathy. The 100 discovery patients were divided at random into training and test sets in a 7:3 ratio. The study also compared thyroid tissue and blood T-cell repertoires from roughly six Graves' hyperthyroidism patients. Following sampling, methimazole starting at 30 mg daily was given to hyperthyroidism patients, and high-dose intravenous methylprednisolone was given to ophthalmopathy patients. The paper reports TCR Vbeta CDR3 sequencing of roughly 140 peripheral blood samples: under 45 ophthalmopathy, some 80 hyperthyroidism and approximately 17 progressor patients.

The TCR beta CDR3 regions were amplified from the RNA transcripts. The first round of RT-PCR for the TCR CDR3 was performed with the HTBI primer set and the Qiagen OneStep RT-PCR kit. Libraries were constructed in a second round of multiplex PCR, after which size selection and purification were carried out. Paired-end sequencing of the libraries was performed with 100 bp reads on an Illumina HiSeq2000. In the original analysis: SOAPnuke was used to process the raw data, removing reads that contained adapters or uncalled bases, had a mean Phred below 15, or lacked an exact match to the constant primer or identifier. High-quality paired reads were merged with COPE v1.2.5, and unique nucleotide sequences were defined as clonotypes. MiTCR v1.1 was used to align clonotypes to the IMGT TRBV, TRBD and TRBJ reference segments. Analysis was restricted to V-J combinations with a frequency above 0.0001, which covered about 99% of repertoires. The TCS score was defined as F50 (clonal expansion) divided by E x V (chaos), with BLOSUM62-based TCRdist calculated between CDR3 peptides within each V-J. Welch's t-statistics and random forest reduced some 510 V-J features to 13, which were used in a naive Bayes classifier (R e1071). TCRdb handled the public reads itself, with Q25 trimming in fastp and clone calling in MiXCR, and kept productive beta chains. Each record represents a unique CDR3 protein, reported with the most common genes and DNA among its rows. The V and J calls were not made by the authors but by TCRdb's processing. The sample table holds 410,000 or so distinct CDR3 sequences, of which 14% to 15% were seen once. About 13% of the sample lies in the top ten.

The full study reports these points: Blood samples also contained most of the expanded thyroid clonotypes (frequency above 0.001), which suggests that blood repertoires may reflect thyroid immune responses. A model built on a 13 V-J signature distinguished ophthalmopathy from stable hyperthyroidism, reaching around 88% sensitivity and under 84% specificity in cross-validation and 80%/75% in testing. Sample size was not statistically predetermined, and blinding of investigators to group allocation was not performed. In validation, progression to ophthalmopathy was predicted by the model with 65% to 71% sensitivity and 72% to 80% specificity, a median of around 5.9 months before onset.

CDR1 MGHRA and CDR2 YSYEKL are derived from the germline V gene. The trim is 0 bases for V and 8 bases for J, with a gap of 10 bases between the germline ends. The CDR3 has 13 amino acids, counting the end cysteine and phenylalanine. Only the CDR3 part of the read is kept: 39 bases, read in frame from the first base. The chain links TRBV4-1 with TRBJ1-1, with the identity of the D gene unclear. Sequencing was performed on blood. This TCR came from a man younger than 30 with Graves' ophthalmopathy. In nucleotide form, the sequence is TGCGCCAGCAGCCAAGAAACGAGGGCGGAAGCTTTCTTT. The resulting protein is CASSQETRAEAFF.